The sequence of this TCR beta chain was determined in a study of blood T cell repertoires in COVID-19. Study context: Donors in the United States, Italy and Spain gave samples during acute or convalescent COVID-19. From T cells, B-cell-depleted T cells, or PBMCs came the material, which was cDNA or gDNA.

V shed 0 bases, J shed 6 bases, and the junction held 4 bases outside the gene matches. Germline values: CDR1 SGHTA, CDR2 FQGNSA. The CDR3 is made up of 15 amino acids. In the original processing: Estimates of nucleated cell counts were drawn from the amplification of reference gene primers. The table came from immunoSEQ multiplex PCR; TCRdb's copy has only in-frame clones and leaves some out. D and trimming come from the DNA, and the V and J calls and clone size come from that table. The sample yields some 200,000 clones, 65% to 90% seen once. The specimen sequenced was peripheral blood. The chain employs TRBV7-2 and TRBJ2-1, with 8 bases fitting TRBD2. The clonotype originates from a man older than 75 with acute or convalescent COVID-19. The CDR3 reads CASSLAFGRVNEQFF. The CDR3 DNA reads TGTGCCAGCAGCTTAGCCTTCGGGAGGGTCAATGAGCAGTTCTTC.